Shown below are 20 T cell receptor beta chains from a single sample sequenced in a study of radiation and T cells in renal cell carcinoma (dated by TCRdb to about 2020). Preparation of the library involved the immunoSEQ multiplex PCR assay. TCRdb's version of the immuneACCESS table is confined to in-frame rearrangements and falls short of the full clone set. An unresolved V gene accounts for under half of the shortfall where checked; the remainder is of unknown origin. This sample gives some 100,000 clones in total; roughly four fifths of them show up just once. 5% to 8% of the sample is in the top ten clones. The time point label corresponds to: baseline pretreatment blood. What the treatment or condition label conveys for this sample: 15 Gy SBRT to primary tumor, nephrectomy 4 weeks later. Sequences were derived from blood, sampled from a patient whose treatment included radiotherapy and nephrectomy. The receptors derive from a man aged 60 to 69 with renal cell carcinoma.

The DNA of the CDR3 is TGTGCCAGCAGTTTCTCGACAGGAGGAGGGTACGAGCAGTACTTC. It translates to CASSFSTGGGYEQYF. V gene TRBV28 combines with J gene TRBJ2-7; the D gene could be TRBD1 or TRBD2 (6 bases each). With 3 bases removed from V and 4 bases from J, the gap between germline ends came to 16 bases. Germline V gives CDR1 MDHEN, CDR2 SYDVKM. The CDR3 loop spans 15 amino acids.

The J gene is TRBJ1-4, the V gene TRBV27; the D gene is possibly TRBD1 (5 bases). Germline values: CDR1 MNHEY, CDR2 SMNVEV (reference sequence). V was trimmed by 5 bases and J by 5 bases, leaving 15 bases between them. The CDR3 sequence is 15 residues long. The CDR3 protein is CASSATWGTNEKLFF. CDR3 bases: TGTGCCAGCAGTGCTACGTGGGGGACCAATGAAAAACTGTTTTTT.

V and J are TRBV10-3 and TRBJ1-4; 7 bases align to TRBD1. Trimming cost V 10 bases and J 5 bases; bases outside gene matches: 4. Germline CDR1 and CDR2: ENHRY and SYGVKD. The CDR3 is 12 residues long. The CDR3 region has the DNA TGTGCCACACAGGGGTACAATGAAAAACTGTTTTTT. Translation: CATQGYNEKLFF.

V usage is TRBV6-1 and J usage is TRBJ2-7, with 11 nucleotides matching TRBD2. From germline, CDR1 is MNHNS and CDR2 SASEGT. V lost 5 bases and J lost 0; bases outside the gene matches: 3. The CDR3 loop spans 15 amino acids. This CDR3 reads CASSTGTSGSYEQYF. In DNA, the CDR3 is TGTGCCAGCAGTACCGGGACTAGCGGCTCCTACGAGCAGTACTTC.

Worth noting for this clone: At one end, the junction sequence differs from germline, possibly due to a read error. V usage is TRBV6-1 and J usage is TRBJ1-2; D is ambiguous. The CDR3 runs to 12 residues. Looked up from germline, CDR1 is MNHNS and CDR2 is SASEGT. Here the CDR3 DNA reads TGTGCCAGCAGTGAAGGAAACGGGCCGGGTCTCTTC. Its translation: CASSEGNGPGLF.

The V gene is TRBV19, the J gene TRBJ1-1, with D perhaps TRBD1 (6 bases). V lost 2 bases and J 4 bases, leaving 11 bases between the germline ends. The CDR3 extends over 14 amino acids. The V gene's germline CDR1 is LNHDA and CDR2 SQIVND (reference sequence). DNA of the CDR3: TGTGCCAGTAGTATACGGGGCAGGGGCACTGAAGCTTTCTTT. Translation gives CASSIRGRGTEAFF.

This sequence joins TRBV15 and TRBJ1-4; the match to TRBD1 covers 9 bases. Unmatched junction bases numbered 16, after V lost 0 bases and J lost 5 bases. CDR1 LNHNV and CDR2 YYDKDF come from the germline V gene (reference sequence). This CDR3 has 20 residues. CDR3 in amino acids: CATSREGSLGTGSPNEKLFF. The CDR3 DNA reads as TGTGCCACCAGCAGAGAGGGATCTTTAGGGACAGGGAGTCCGAATGAAAAACTGTTTTTT.

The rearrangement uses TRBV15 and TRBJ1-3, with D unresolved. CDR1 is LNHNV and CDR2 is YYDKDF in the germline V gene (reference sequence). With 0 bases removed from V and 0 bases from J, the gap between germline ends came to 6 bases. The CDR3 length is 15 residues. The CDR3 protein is CATSRDAVSGNTIYF. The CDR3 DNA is TGTGCCACCAGCAGAGATGCCGTCTCTGGAAACACCATATATTTT. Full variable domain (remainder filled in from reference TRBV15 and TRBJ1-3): DAMVIQNPRYQVTQFGKPVTLSCSQTLNHNVMYWYQQKSSQAPKLLFHYYDKDFNNEADTPDNFQSRRPNTSFCFLDIRSPGLGDTAMYLCATSRDAVSGNTIYFGEGSWLTVV.

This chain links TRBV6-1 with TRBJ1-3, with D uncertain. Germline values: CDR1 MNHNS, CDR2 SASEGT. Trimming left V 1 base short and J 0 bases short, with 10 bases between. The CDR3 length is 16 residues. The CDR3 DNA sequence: TGTGCCAGCAGTGAAGAACCGATCATCTCTGGAAACACCATATATTTT. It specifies CASSEEPIISGNTIYF.

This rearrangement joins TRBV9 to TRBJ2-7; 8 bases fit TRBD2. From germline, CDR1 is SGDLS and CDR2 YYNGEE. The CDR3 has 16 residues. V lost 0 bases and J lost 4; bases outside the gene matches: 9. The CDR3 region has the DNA TGTGCCAGCAGCGTAGGACAGGCGGGGGGACGGTACGAGCAGTACTTC. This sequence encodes CASSVGQAGGRYEQYF.

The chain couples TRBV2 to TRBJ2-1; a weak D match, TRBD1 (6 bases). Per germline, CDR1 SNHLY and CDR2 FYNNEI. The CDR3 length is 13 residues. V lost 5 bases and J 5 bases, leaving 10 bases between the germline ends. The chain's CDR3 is CASSQDRNNEQFF. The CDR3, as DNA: TGTGCCAGCAGTCAAGACAGGAACAATGAGCAGTTCTTC. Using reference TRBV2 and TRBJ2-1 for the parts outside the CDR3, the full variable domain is EPEVTQTPSHQVTQMGQEVILRCVPISNHLYFYWYRQILGQKVEFLVSFYNNEISEKSEIFDDQFSVERPDGSNFTLKIRSTKLEDSAMYFCASSQDRNNEQFFGPGTRLTVL.

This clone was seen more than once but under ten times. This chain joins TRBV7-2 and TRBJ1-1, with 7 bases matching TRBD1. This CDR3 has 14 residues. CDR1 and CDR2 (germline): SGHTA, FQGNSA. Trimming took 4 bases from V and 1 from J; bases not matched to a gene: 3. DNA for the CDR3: TGTGCCAGCAGCTCGGCAGGGGGGAACACTGAAGCTTTCTTT. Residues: CASSSAGGNTEAFF.

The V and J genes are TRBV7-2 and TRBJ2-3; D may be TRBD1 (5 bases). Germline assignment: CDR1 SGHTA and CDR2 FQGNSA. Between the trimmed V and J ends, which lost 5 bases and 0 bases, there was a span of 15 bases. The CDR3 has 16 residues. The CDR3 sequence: CASSPPGRVSTDTQYF. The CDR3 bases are TGTGCCAGCAGCCCCCCTGGCAGGGTTAGCACAGATACGCAGTATTTT.

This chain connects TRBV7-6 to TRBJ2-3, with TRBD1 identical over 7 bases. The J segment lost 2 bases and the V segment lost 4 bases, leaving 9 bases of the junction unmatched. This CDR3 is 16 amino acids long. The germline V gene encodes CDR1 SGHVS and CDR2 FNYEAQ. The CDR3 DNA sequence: TGTGCCAGCAGCTCCCCGGGACAGCCCTCCACAGATACGCAGTATTTT. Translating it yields CASSSPGQPSTDTQYF.

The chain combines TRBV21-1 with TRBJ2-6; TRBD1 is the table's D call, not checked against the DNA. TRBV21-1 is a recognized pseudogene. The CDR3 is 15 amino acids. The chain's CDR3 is CASSRGGAGANVLTF. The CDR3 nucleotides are TGTGCCAGCAGCAGAGGGGGTGCTGGGGCCAACGTCCTGACTTTC.

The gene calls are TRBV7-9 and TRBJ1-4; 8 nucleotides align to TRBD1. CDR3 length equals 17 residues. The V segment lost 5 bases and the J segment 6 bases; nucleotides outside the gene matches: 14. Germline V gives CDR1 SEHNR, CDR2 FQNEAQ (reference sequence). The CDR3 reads CASSRSDFQGADEKLFF. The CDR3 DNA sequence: TGTGCCAGCAGCCGTTCAGACTTCCAGGGGGCGGATGAAAAACTGTTTTTT.

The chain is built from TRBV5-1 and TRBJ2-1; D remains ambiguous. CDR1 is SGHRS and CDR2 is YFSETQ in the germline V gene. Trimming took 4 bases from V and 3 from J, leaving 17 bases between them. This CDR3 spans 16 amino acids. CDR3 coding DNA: TGCGCCAGCAGCCTCCCCCGGGTCGCCCTCTACAATGAGCAGTTCTTC. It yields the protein CASSLPRVALYNEQFF.

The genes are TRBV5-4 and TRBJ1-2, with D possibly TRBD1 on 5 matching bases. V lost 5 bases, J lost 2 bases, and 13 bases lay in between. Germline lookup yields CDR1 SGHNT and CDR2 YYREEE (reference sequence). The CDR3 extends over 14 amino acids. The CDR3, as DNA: TGTGCCAGCAGGTTAGCGGGGCGAAACTATGGCTACACCTTC. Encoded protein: CASRLAGRNYGYTF.

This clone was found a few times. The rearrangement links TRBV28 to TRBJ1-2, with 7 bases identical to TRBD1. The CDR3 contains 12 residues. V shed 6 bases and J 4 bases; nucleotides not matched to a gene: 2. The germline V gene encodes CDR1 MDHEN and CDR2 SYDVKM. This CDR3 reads CASSHRGYGYTF. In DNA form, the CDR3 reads TGTGCCAGCAGCCACAGGGGCTATGGCTACACCTTC.

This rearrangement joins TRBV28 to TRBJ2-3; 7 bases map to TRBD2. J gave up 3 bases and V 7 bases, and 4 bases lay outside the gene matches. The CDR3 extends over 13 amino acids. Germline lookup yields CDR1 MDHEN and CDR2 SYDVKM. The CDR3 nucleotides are TGTGCCAGCATCGGGGGGACTACAGATACGCAGTATTTT. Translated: CASIGGTTDTQYF.